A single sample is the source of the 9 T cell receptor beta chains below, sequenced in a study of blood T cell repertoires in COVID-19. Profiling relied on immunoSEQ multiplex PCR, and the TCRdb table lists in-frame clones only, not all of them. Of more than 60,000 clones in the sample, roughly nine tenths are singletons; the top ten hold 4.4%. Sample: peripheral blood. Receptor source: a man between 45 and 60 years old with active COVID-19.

CDR3 nucleotides: TGTGCCAGCAGTGAATACCCGGGACACTCTACTGAGCAGTTCTTC. Amino acids: CASSEYPGHSTEQFF. This chain joins TRBV25-1 and TRBJ2-1, with D maybe TRBD1 (6 bases). The V and J ends lost 0 bases and 9 bases respectively, with 15 bases between them. The CDR3 contains 15 residues. Per the germline V gene, CDR1 is MGHDK and CDR2 is SYGVNS.

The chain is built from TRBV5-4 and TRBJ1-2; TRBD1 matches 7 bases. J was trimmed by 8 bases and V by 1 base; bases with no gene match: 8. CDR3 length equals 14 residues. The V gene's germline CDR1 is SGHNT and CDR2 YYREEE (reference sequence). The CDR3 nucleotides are TGTGCCAGCAGCTTGAAGAGACAGGGAGACGGCTACACCTTC. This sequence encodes CASSLKRQGDGYTF.

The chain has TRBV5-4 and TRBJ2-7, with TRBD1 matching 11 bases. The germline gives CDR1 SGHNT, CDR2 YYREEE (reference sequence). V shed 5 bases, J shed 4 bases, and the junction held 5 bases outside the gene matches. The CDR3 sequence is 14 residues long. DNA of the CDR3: TGTGCCAGCAGAGAAGGACAGGGGGCTTACGAGCAGTACTTC. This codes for CASREGQGAYEQYF.

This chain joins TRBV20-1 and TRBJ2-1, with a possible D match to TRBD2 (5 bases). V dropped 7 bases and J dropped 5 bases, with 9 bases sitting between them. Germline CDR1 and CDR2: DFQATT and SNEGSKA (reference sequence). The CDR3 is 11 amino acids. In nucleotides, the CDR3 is TGCAGTGTAAGCGGTAACAATGAGCAGTTCTTC. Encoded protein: CSVSGNNEQFF.

DNA of the CDR3: TGTGCCAGCAGTTCGGCCCAGGGGGCGAATCAGCCCCAGCATTTT. Translating it yields CASSSAQGANQPQHF. The V gene is TRBV6-5, the J gene TRBJ1-5; TRBD1 agrees at 8 bases. V shed 4 bases, J shed 4 bases, and the junction held 6 bases outside the gene matches. CDR1 and CDR2 from the germline V gene are MNHEY and SVGAGI. The CDR3 consists of 15 residues.

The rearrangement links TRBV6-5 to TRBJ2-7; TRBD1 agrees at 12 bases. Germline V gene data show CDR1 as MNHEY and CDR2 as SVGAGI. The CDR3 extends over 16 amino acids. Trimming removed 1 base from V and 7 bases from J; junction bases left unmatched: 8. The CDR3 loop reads CASSYYPGQGAQEQYF. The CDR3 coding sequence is TGTGCCAGCAGTTACTACCCGGGACAGGGGGCGCAAGAGCAGTACTTC.

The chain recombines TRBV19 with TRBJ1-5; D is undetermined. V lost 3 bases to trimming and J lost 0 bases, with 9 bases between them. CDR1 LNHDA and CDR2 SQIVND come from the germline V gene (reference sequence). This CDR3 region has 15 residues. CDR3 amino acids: CASSIRQDSNQPQHF. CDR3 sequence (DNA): TGTGCCAGTAGTATCAGGCAGGATAGCAATCAGCCCCAGCATTTT.

CDR3 in amino acids: CAISGAGTSGEGAYNEQFF. The DNA for the CDR3 is TGTGCCATCAGTGGGGCCGGGACTAGCGGGGAAGGGGCTTACAATGAGCAGTTCTTC. The V gene is TRBV10-3, the J gene TRBJ2-1; 13 positions agree with TRBD2. There are 19 residues in the CDR3. After removal of 4 bases from V and 4 bases from J, the junction contained 13 bases not matched to a gene. Germline-derived CDR1 and CDR2 are ENHRY and SYGVKD.

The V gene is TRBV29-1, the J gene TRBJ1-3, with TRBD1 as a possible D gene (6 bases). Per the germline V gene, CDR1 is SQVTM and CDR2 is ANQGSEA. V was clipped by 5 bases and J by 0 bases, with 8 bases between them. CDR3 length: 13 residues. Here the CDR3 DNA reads TGCAGCGTTCAGGACAGCTCTGGAAACACCATATATTTT. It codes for CSVQDSSGNTIYF.